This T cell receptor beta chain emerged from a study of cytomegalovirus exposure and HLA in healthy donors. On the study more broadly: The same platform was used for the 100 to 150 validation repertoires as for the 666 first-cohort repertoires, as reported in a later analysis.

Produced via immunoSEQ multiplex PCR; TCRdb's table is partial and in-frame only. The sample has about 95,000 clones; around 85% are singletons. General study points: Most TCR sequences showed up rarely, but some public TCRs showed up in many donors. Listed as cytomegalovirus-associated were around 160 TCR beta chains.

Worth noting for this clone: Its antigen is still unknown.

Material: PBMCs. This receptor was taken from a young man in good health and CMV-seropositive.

CDR3 amino acids: CASSLVGQGSYPGELFF. The CDR3, as DNA: TGCGCCAGCAGCTTGGTGGGCCAGGGGTCATACCCCGGGGAGCTGTTTTTT. The rearrangement joins TRBV5-1 to TRBJ2-2; D may be TRBD1 (6 bases). This CDR3 contains 17 residues. Per germline, CDR1 SGHRS and CDR2 YFSETQ. V was cut by 0 bases and J by 6 bases, with 18 bases left in between.